These T cell receptor beta chains were read from a single sample in a study of vaccination effects on CD4 cells after COVID-19. The repertoire was sequenced with immunoSEQ multiplex PCR; TCRdb's copy has only in-frame clones and lacks some. The sample has tens of thousands of clones; about 70% are singletons. These receptors have no known antigen. This specimen was CD4+ T cells from PBMCs cultured with HCoV-NL63 spike peptides, taken before COVID-19 vaccination. Receptors originate from a human donor who received a COVID-19 vaccine. Each CDR3 is given with its conserved first and last residue. Fields, in order: V gene, clone size, CDR3 protein. Clone size, where shown, is once, few, many, or a class for clones that have expanded.

v_gene: TRBV5-1
abundance: .
CDR3aa: CASSLTGIIDGYTF

v_gene: TRBV5-8
abundance: .
CDR3aa: CASRFDRLLSNQPQHF

v_gene: TRBV5-4
abundance: few
CDR3aa: CASSSDSTRAFF

v_gene: TRBV18
abundance: .
CDR3aa: CASSRQKDTEAFF

v_gene: TRBV7-3
abundance: .
CDR3aa: CASSLQSERNTEAFF

v_gene: TRBV3-1/TRBV3-2
abundance: once
CDR3aa: CASSLRTSGVYQETQYF

v_gene: TRBV12-3/TRBV12-4
abundance: few
CDR3aa: CASSGQGYGYTF

v_gene: TRBV19
abundance: .
CDR3aa: CASRYRGPEAFF

v_gene: TRBV5-6
abundance: .
CDR3aa: CASSPTGTAGNTIYF

v_gene: TRBV10-3
abundance: .
CDR3aa: CAISGSSSYSTDTQYF

v_gene: TRBV7-2
abundance: once
CDR3aa: CASSTRSGNEQFF

v_gene: TRBV6-5
abundance: .
CDR3aa: CASSYSGGVQETQYF

v_gene: TRBV5-4
abundance: .
CDR3aa: CASSRGLAGELTQYF

v_gene: TRBV19
abundance: .
CDR3aa: CASRSRGEEYTEAFF

v_gene: TRBV18
abundance: once
CDR3aa: CASSDTMNTEAFF

v_gene: TRBV5-1
abundance: few
CDR3aa: CASRGEGEAFF

v_gene: TRBV7-3
abundance: few
CDR3aa: CASSFGGYNEQFF

v_gene: TRBV19
abundance: .
CDR3aa: CASSIFQGGSPLHF

v_gene: TRBV2
abundance: .
CDR3aa: CASSERLVRGTGNTIYF

v_gene: TRBV7-3
abundance: .
CDR3aa: CASSLMGQGSETQYF

v_gene: TRBV4-3
abundance: .
CDR3aa: CASRPLAGRPTSTDTQYF

v_gene: TRBV5-1
abundance: .
CDR3aa: CASSLQAGYNEQFF

v_gene: TRBV3-1/TRBV3-2
abundance: .
CDR3aa: CASSQDLRASGANVLTF

v_gene: TRBV27
abundance: .
CDR3aa: CASRTGTAFSGANVLTF

v_gene: TRBV12-3/TRBV12-4
abundance: .
CDR3aa: CASSLRGGELFF

v_gene: TRBV5-6
abundance: .
CDR3aa: CASSLYGGGLSGELFF

v_gene: TRBV19
abundance: .
CDR3aa: CASTPSGGTTDTQYF

v_gene: TRBV6-2/TRBV6-3
abundance: .
CDR3aa: CASSYLGQPNEKLFF

v_gene: TRBV14
abundance: once
CDR3aa: CASSPGTPVEKLFF

v_gene: TRBV2
abundance: .
CDR3aa: CASRGGLGTGELFF

v_gene: TRBV5-1
abundance: few
CDR3aa: CASSLIGGDQPQHF

v_gene: TRBV2
abundance: .
CDR3aa: CASIPLEGEGTEAFF

v_gene: TRBV13
abundance: .
CDR3aa: CASSSTRARTGELFF

v_gene: TRBV5-6
abundance: once
CDR3aa: CASSLTAYTDTQYF

v_gene: TRBV30
abundance: .
CDR3aa: CAWSAPRTGFQPQHF